These T cell receptor beta chains were read from a single sample in a study of control samples from healthy donors and cancer patients. Assay: immunoSEQ multiplex PCR; the TCRdb copy retains only in-frame clones and omits some. Among 250,000 to 300,000 clones listed, roughly 82% were seen once. Sequences were obtained from PBMCs. The receptors here all came from a woman in her fifties or sixties with lung cancer. CDR3s include the opening cysteine and the closing phenylalanine or tryptophan. The D gene is left open where the match is weak. For some rows the clone size is stated as once, few or many, or as a class when expanded; others skip it.

V gene	D gene	clone size	J gene	CDR3 protein	CDR3 DNA
TRBV7-6	-	-	TRBJ1-6	CASSLEMPYNSPLHF	TGTGCCAGCAGCTTAGAAATGCCCTATAATTCACCCCTCCACTTT
TRBV4-2	TRBD2	-	TRBJ2-5	CASSQRTSGGVGETQYF	TGTGCCAGCAGCCAACGGACTAGCGGGGGGGTGGGAGAGACCCAGTACTTC
TRBV27	-	-	TRBJ1-1	CASAPLDGEAFF	TGTGCCAGCGCCCCCCTGGACGGTGAAGCTTTCTTT
TRBV4-1	TRBD2	once	TRBJ2-2	CASSLVLTSGARGTGELFF	TGCGCCAGCAGCCTTGTTTTGACTAGCGGGGCCCGGGGGACCGGGGAGCTGTTTTTT
TRBV5-1	TRBD1	-	TRBJ2-2	CASSSQGANTGELFF	TGCGCCAGCAGCTCACAGGGGGCAAACACCGGGGAGCTGTTTTTT
TRBV6-5	TRBD1	-	TRBJ1-6	CASSSGQGNSPLHF	TGTGCCAGCAGTTCGGGACAGGGAAATTCACCCCTCCACTTT
TRBV28	-	-	TRBJ1-2	CASRTSVDGYTF	TGTGCCAGCAGGACCTCGGTTGACGGCTACACCTTC
TRBV11-3	-	once	TRBJ2-3	CASSLGGGSTDTQYF	TGTGCCAGCAGCTTAGGAGGGGGGAGTACAGATACGCAGTATTTT
TRBV24-1	TRBD1	few	TRBJ1-4	CATSATTGSGEKLFF	TGTGCCACCAGTGCAACGACAGGGTCGGGTGAAAAACTGTTTTTT
TRBV7-2	-	-	TRBJ1-1	CASSATEGTEAFF	TGTGCCAGCAGCGCCACGGAGGGGACTGAAGCTTTCTTT
TRBV29-1	-	-	TRBJ1-1	CSVDRGMNTEAFF	TGCAGCGTTGATCGGGGGATGAACACTGAAGCTTTCTTT
TRBV14	-	-	TRBJ1-2	CASSPGIGYGYTF	TGTGCCAGCAGCCCAGGGATAGGGTATGGCTACACCTTC
TRBV6-5	-	once	TRBJ2-7	CASTLRVGGYEQYF	TGTGCCAGCACCCTAAGGGTGGGTGGGTACGAGCAGTACTTC
TRBV7-6	TRBD2	-	TRBJ2-7	CASSSTFAGTSYYEQYF	TGTGCCAGCAGCTCAACCTTTGCCGGGACTAGTTACTACGAGCAGTACTTC
TRBV6-1	-	-	TRBJ1-1	CASSEGGWNTEAFF	TGTGCCAGCAGTGAAGGGGGCTGGAACACTGAAGCTTTCTTT
TRBV9	-	few	TRBJ1-2	CASSESLGPNYGYTF	TGTGCCAGCAGTGAATCTCTAGGGCCTAACTATGGCTACACCTTC
TRBV3-1/TRBV3-2	-	-	TRBJ1-2	CASSHITGYGYTF	TGTGCCAGCAGCCATATAACAGGCTATGGCTACACCTTC
TRBV19	-	-	TRBJ1-2	CASGPGGGYGYTF	TGTGCCAGTGGGCCCGGGGGCGGCTATGGCTACACCTTC
TRBV20-1	-	-	TRBJ1-6	CSARGRQALHF	TGCAGTGCTAGGGGGCGGCAGGCCCTCCACTTT
TRBV29-1	TRBD1	-	TRBJ2-7	CSVGGGQGFHEQYF	TGCAGCGTTGGAGGGGGACAGGGTTTTCACGAGCAGTACTTC
TRBV18	-	-	TRBJ1-6	CASSPGGDGSPLHF	TGTGCCAGCTCACCAGGAGGGGATGGTTCACCCCTCCACTTT
TRBV19	-	-	TRBJ1-5	CASSNGPLSNQPQHF	TGTGCCAGTAGTAACGGACCTTTAAGCAATCAGCCCCAGCATTTT
TRBV9	-	-	TRBJ1-3	CASSAVPSVSSGNTIYF	TGTGCCAGCAGCGCCGTTCCCTCAGTGAGCTCTGGAAACACCATATATTTT
TRBV18	-	-	TRBJ2-2	CASSPAAGRTGELFF	TGTGCCAGCTCACCAGCGGCAGGGAGGACCGGGGAGCTGTTTTTT
TRBV7-2	TRBD1	once	TRBJ2-7	CASSRQGIDEQYF	TGTGCCAGCAGCCGACAGGGGATCGACGAGCAGTACTTC
TRBV7-2	-	-	TRBJ2-1	CASSSDPRNEQFF	TGTGCCAGCAGCTCTGACCCCCGTAATGAGCAGTTCTTC
TRBV7-2	TRBD1	-	TRBJ2-7	CASSRGSGGAYEQYF	TGTGCCAGCAGCCGGGGGTCAGGGGGCGCCTACGAGCAGTACTTC
TRBV6-5	-	-	TRBJ2-7	CASTRQYEQYF	TGTGCCAGCACTAGACAGTACGAGCAGTACTTC
TRBV27	TRBD1	once	TRBJ2-7	CASSPGRGPYEQYF	TGTGCCAGCAGTCCCGGTAGGGGGCCCTACGAGCAGTACTTC
TRBV19	-	-	TRBJ2-4	CASSMGEGYTRAKNIQYF	TGTGCCAGTAGTATGGGGGAAGGATACACAAGAGCCAAAAACATTCAGTACTTC
TRBV5-1	-	-	TRBJ1-1	CASSGPGNTEAFF	TGCGCCAGCAGCGGGCCAGGGAACACTGAAGCTTTCTTT
TRBV6-5	TRBD1	-	TRBJ1-6	CASSTLTGLRSPLHF	TGTGCCAGCAGTACCCTGACAGGGCTCCGTTCACCCCTCCACTTT
TRBV11-2	-	-	TRBJ2-2	CASSLDRTAGELFF	TGTGCCAGCAGCCTAGATAGGACAGCCGGGGAGCTGTTTTTT
TRBV10-3	TRBD2	-	TRBJ2-1	CAISELAGGEQFF	TGTGCCATCAGTGAACTAGCGGGGGGTGAGCAGTTCTTC
TRBV2	-	-	TRBJ1-2	CASSVISGISLYGYTF	TGTGCCAGCAGTGTAATTTCGGGGATAAGTCTCTATGGCTACACCTTC
TRBV9	-	few	TRBJ1-4	CASSADMGREKLFF	TGTGCCAGCAGCGCGGACATGGGGCGAGAAAAACTGTTTTTT
TRBV9	TRBD1	-	TRBJ1-2	CASSWDRGGSRVRGYTF	TGTGCCAGCAGCTGGGACAGGGGAGGATCAAGGGTGAGAGGCTACACCTTC
TRBV5-6	TRBD2	-	TRBJ2-1	CASSSDKLAGGRNEQFF	TGTGCCAGCAGCTCAGATAAACTAGCGGGAGGGCGCAATGAGCAGTTCTTC
TRBV9	TRBD1	-	TRBJ2-5	CASSVWGRTGQETQYF	TGTGCCAGCAGCGTCTGGGGGAGGACAGGGCAAGAGACCCAGTACTTC
TRBV7-9	TRBD2	-	TRBJ2-7	CASTDPTSGRAYEQYF	TGTGCCAGCACCGACCCGACTAGCGGGAGGGCATACGAGCAGTACTTC
TRBV19	TRBD1	-	TRBJ1-2	CASRPGQGNGYTF	TGTGCCAGTAGACCGGGACAGGGGAATGGCTACACCTTC
TRBV7-3	-	-	TRBJ2-3	CASRRTSVDTQYF	TGTGCCAGCAGGCGTACTAGTGTCGATACGCAGTATTTT
TRBV7-9	-	-	TRBJ1-1	CASSSPEGGTEAFF	TGTGCCAGCAGCTCCCCGGAGGGGGGGACTGAAGCTTTCTTT
TRBV7-3	-	-	TRBJ2-1	CASSPSSSAKSYNEQFF	TGTGCCAGCAGCCCTAGCTCAAGCGCTAAATCCTACAATGAGCAGTTCTTC
TRBV7-2	TRBD1	once	TRBJ2-5	CASSSRGRFTRWTQYF	TGTGCCAGCAGCTCCAGGGGGCGGTTCACACGTTGGACCCAGTACTTC